The 4 T cell receptor beta chains given below trace back to one sample, sequenced in a study of T cells in localized non-small cell lung cancer. The protocol was immunoSEQ multiplex PCR, while the TCRdb copy is restricted to in-frame clones and leaves out a portion. The sample records roughly 38,000 clones, around nine tenths being singletons. The sequenced sample was peripheral blood, obtained before any cancer treatment. All receptors derive from a man aged 18 to 49 with stage I lung adenocarcinoma.

This chain uses TRBV5-1 with TRBJ1-2; weak D call: TRBD1 (5 bases). The CDR3 consists of 15 residues. Looked up from germline, CDR1 is SGHRS and CDR2 is YFSETQ. V lost 4 bases to trimming and J lost 4 bases, with 17 bases between them. This chain's CDR3 is CASSARRENVYGYTF. CDR3 nucleotides: TGCGCCAGCAGCGCCCGCAGGGAGAATGTCTATGGCTACACCTTC.

The chain is built from TRBV2 and TRBJ2-7, with D perhaps TRBD2 (6 bases). The CDR3 loop spans 14 amino acids. Trimming stripped 5 bases from V and 2 bases from J, with 13 bases between. Looked up from germline, CDR1 is SNHLY and CDR2 is FYNNEI. The CDR3 sequence: CASSRLGITYEQYF. The CDR3, as DNA: TGTGCCAGCAGTAGACTAGGTATTACCTACGAGCAGTACTTC.

The chain uses TRBV7-3 and TRBJ2-7, with 9 bases fitting TRBD1. The germline V gene has CDR1 SGHTA and CDR2 FQGTGA. The CDR3 loop spans 13 amino acids. Trimming cost V 5 bases and J 4 bases; bases outside gene matches: 3. The CDR3 nucleotides read TGTGCCAGCAGCCCGGGACAGGGATACGAGCAGTACTTC. This gives the protein CASSPGQGYEQYF.

The rearrangement joins TRBV27 to TRBJ1-2; D is ambiguous. Per germline, CDR1 MNHEY and CDR2 SMNVEV (reference sequence). This CDR3 is built from 14 residues. Trimming removed 6 bases at V and 6 bases at J, with 17 bases between. CDR3 loop: CASSPLRNYDGYTF. The CDR3 nucleotides are TGTGCCAGCAGCCCCCTTCGGAATTACGATGGCTACACCTTC.